These 20 T cell receptor beta chains were all obtained from the same sample, sequenced in a study of cytomegalovirus exposure and HLA in healthy donors. The PCR employed 60 Vbeta primers together with 13 Jbeta primers. This table comes from immunoSEQ multiplex PCR, and its TCRdb copy is limited to in-frame clones, with some not included. The repertoire holds around 150,000 clones, with 63% as singletons. The sample was PBMCs. The receptors were gathered from a woman aged 55-69 years in good health and CMV-seropositive.

Only one count was recorded for this clone. Different DNA sequences within this sample yield the same CDR3. The chain uses TRBV30 and TRBJ1-4; perhaps TRBD1 as D (6 bases). The CDR3 totals 14 residues. V was pared by 2 bases and J by 0 bases, with 7 bases between. The germline V gene encodes CDR1 GTSNPN and CDR2 SVGIG (reference sequence). The CDR3 nucleotides are TGTGCCTGGAGTCGGACAGCAACTAATGAAAAACTGTTTTTT. This codes for CAWSRTATNEKLFF.

V is TRBV10-1 and J is TRBJ2-2; perhaps TRBD2 as D (5 bases). Trimming took off 5 bases at V and 4 bases at J, with 11 bases between the two ends. This CDR3 region has 14 residues. Germline V gives CDR1 WNHNN, CDR2 SYGVQD (reference sequence). The CDR3 is CASSKEAVTGELFF. The CDR3 nucleotides are TGCGCCAGCAGTAAGGAGGCGGTCACCGGGGAGCTGTTTTTT.

This clone was picked up a small number of times. The V call is TRBV5-4, the J call TRBJ2-2, with 8 bases identical to TRBD2. Germline V lookup: CDR1 SGHNT, CDR2 YYREEE (reference sequence). Trimming at V came to 1 base and at J to 1 base, leaving 3 bases not matched to a gene. The CDR3 is made up of 16 amino acids. CDR3 sequence (DNA): TGTGCCAGCAGCTTGTGGCTAGCGGGGAACACCGGGGAGCTGTTTTTT. Translation gives CASSLWLAGNTGELFF.

V and J are TRBV6-1 and TRBJ2-1; the D gene is possibly TRBD2 (5 bases). Trimming stripped 1 base from V and 3 bases from J, with 16 bases between. CDR3 length equals 17 residues. Germline CDR1 and CDR2: MNHNS and SASEGT. The CDR3 DNA is TGTGCCAGCAGTGAAGGAATGAGGGCCGTTGACTACAATGAGCAGTTCTTC. This encodes CASSEGMRAVDYNEQFF.

The gene calls are TRBV5-1 and TRBJ2-1; D is undetermined. Germline V CDR1 and CDR2: SGHRS, YFSETQ. CDR3 size: 11 residues. V gave up 1 base and J gave up 8 bases, with 4 bases separating them. This CDR3 reads CASSLSHEQFF. Written as DNA, the CDR3 is TGCGCCAGCAGCTTGAGCCATGAGCAGTTCTTC. The whole variable domain, remainder taken from reference TRBV5-1 and TRBJ2-1, is KAGVTQTPRYLIKTRGQQVTLSCSPISGHRSVSWYQQTPGQGLQFLFEYFSETQRNKGNFPGRFSGRQFSNSRSEMNVSTLELGDSALYLCASSLSHEQFFGPGTRLTVL.

The rearrangement links TRBV4-2 to TRBJ2-5; TRBD1 is a possible D gene (6 bases). The CDR3 runs 16 residues. Trimming shortened V by 1 base and J by 0 bases, and 12 bases separated the two germline ends. Germline V gives CDR1 LGHNA, CDR2 YNFKEQ. The CDR3 loop reads CASSQGGRQDQETQYF. Written as DNA, the CDR3 is TGTGCCAGCAGCCAAGGGGGGCGGCAGGACCAAGAGACCCAGTACTTC.

The V gene is TRBV2, the J gene TRBJ1-3, with D unresolved. Per the germline V gene, CDR1 is SNHLY and CDR2 is FYNNEI. The CDR3 is made up of 14 amino acids. V dropped 1 base and J dropped 0 bases, with 4 bases sitting between them. For the CDR3, the DNA is TGTGCCAGCAGTGAAGGGAGCTCTGGAAACACCATATATTTT. Protein product: CASSEGSSGNTIYF.

The genes are TRBV18 and TRBJ2-1; 7 bases are a match to TRBD2. The CDR3 length is 13 residues. J gave up 8 bases and V 2 bases, and 3 bases lay outside the gene matches. Germline V gives CDR1 KGHSH, CDR2 LQKENI. CDR3 coding DNA: TGTGCCAGCTCACCATCGAGCGGGGATGAGCAGTTCTTC. It translates to CASSPSSGDEQFF.

V gene TRBV28 combines with J gene TRBJ1-2; 9 nucleotides agree with TRBD1. This CDR3 has 15 amino acids. Germline values: CDR1 MDHEN, CDR2 SYDVKM. The V segment lost 4 bases and the J segment 7 bases; nucleotides outside the gene matches: 10. CDR3 bases: TGTGCCAGCAGTTCACGGACAGGGGCAGTAGGTGGCTACACCTTC. Translated, it gives CASSSRTGAVGGYTF.

This chain connects TRBV4-1 to TRBJ2-3; the match to TRBD2 covers 11 bases. The CDR3 loop spans 17 amino acids. The V gene's germline CDR1 is MGHRA and CDR2 YSYEKL. The J segment lost 0 bases and the V segment lost 3 bases, leaving 5 bases of the junction unmatched. This chain's CDR3 is CASSQRLAGSSTDTQYF. CDR3 DNA: TGCGCCAGCAGCCAGAGACTAGCGGGAAGTAGCACAGATACGCAGTATTTT.

The chain uses TRBV5-1 and TRBJ2-7; 9 bases are a match to TRBD2. This CDR3 has 14 amino acids. Germline V gives CDR1 SGHRS, CDR2 YFSETQ. V lost 3 bases to trimming and J lost 1 base; unmatched junction nucleotides: 2. DNA for the CDR3: TGCGCCAGCAGCTCGACTAGCGGATCCTACGAGCAGTACTTC. It encodes CASSSTSGSYEQYF.

The rearrangement links TRBV7-9 to TRBJ2-1, with TRBD2 identical over 11 bases. After removal of 6 bases from V and 4 bases from J, the junction contained 11 bases not matched to a gene. CDR1 is SEHNR, CDR2 FQNEAQ, per germline (reference sequence). This CDR3 comprises 17 residues. DNA for the CDR3: TGTGCCAGCAGATACTCCCTGGGACTAGCGGTTTACAATGAGCAGTTCTTC. It is translated as CASRYSLGLAVYNEQFF.

The V call is TRBV4-1, the J call TRBJ1-1, with TRBD1 matching over 9 bases. V lost 1 base to trimming and J lost 5 bases; unmatched junction nucleotides: 8. The CDR3 contains 16 residues. From germline, CDR1 is MGHRA and CDR2 YSYEKL. In nucleotides, the CDR3 is TGCGCCAGCAGCCAAGTAGGGACAGGGTTGGGGACTGAAGCTTTCTTT. Translated: CASSQVGTGLGTEAFF.

The chain combines TRBV29-1 with TRBJ2-3; a weak D match, TRBD2 (5 bases). This CDR3 contains 13 residues. The germline CDR1 and CDR2 sequences are SQVTM and ANQGSEA. V was shortened by 8 bases and J by 2 bases, with 14 bases between the two germline ends. DNA of the CDR3: TGCAGCCCTAGCCGACATCTCACAGATACGCAGTATTTT. As protein: CSPSRHLTDTQYF.

This clone was found a few times. The V and J genes are TRBV18 and TRBJ1-1; D call uncertain. From germline, CDR1 is KGHSH and CDR2 LQKENI. The germline V and J ends were trimmed by 3 bases and 1 base, with 18 bases remaining between them. The CDR3 is made up of 17 amino acids. CDR3 coding DNA: TGTGCCAGCTCACCCATTCCAGGAGGGAGGACGAACACTGAAGCTTTCTTT. Protein sequence: CASSPIPGGRTNTEAFF.

This chain uses TRBV4-2 with TRBJ2-4, with D perhaps TRBD1 (7 bases). The CDR3 has 15 residues. From germline, CDR1 is LGHNA and CDR2 YNFKEQ. Trimming left V 1 base short and J 5 bases short, with 12 bases between. Written as DNA, the CDR3 is TGTGCCAGCAGCCAAGCGGAGGGGGCGGAAAACATTCAGTACTTC. Its protein is CASSQAEGAENIQYF.

This chain uses TRBV13 with TRBJ2-6, with D unresolved. Germline CDR1 is PRHDT and CDR2 is FYEKMQ (reference sequence). CDR3 length: 19 amino acids. Trimming took 1 base from V and 0 from J, leaving 16 bases between them. The CDR3 DNA reads as TGTGCCAGCAGCTTAGTGTTCAGGTCGTTAGTCTCTGGGGCCAACGTCCTGACTTTC. It is translated as CASSLVFRSLVSGANVLTF.

The J gene is TRBJ2-1, the V gene TRBV11-1; possibly TRBD2 for D (5 bases). Trimming cost V 0 bases and J 9 bases, with 6 bases left between them. CDR1 is SGHAT and CDR2 is FQDESV in the germline V gene (reference sequence). The CDR3 is made up of 12 amino acids. CDR3 protein: CASSLAGVEQFF. CDR3 DNA sequence: TGTGCCAGCAGCTTAGCGGGAGTTGAGCAGTTCTTC.

V is TRBV19 and J is TRBJ2-5; D is perhaps TRBD2 (5 bases). Germline assignment: CDR1 LNHDA and CDR2 SQIVND (reference sequence). CDR3 length equals 13 residues. Trimming removed 3 bases at V and 1 base at J, with 6 bases between. In DNA form, the CDR3 reads TGTGCCAGTAGTATCGGACTCCAAGAGACCCAGTACTTC. This encodes CASSIGLQETQYF.

This clone was observed a few times. Different DNA sequences within this sample yield the same CDR3. The rearrangement links TRBV15 to TRBJ2-7, with D possibly matching TRBD2 (5 bases). The CDR3 totals 14 residues. V lost 0 bases and J lost 2, with 8 bases in between. Germline lookup yields CDR1 LNHNV and CDR2 YYDKDF (reference sequence). The CDR3 region has the DNA TGTGCCACCAGCAGAGATCGAGGGCCCTACGAGCAGTACTTC. Amino acids: CATSRDRGPYEQYF.